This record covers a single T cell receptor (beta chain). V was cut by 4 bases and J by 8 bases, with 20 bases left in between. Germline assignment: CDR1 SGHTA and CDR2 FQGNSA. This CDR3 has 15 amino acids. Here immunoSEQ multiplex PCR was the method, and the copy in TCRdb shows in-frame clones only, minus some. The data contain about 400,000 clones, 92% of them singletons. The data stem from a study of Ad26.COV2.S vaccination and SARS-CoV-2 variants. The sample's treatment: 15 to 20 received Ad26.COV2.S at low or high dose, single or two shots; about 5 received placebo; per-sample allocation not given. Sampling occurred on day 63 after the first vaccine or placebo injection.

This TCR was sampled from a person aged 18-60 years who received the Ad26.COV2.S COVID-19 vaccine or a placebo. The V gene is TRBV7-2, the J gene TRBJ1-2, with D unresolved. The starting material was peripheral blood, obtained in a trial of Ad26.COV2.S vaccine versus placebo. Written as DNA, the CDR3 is TGTGCCAGCAGCTCCCCGTGGGTCGGATTTGAGGGCTACACCTTC. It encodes CASSSPWVGFEGYTF.